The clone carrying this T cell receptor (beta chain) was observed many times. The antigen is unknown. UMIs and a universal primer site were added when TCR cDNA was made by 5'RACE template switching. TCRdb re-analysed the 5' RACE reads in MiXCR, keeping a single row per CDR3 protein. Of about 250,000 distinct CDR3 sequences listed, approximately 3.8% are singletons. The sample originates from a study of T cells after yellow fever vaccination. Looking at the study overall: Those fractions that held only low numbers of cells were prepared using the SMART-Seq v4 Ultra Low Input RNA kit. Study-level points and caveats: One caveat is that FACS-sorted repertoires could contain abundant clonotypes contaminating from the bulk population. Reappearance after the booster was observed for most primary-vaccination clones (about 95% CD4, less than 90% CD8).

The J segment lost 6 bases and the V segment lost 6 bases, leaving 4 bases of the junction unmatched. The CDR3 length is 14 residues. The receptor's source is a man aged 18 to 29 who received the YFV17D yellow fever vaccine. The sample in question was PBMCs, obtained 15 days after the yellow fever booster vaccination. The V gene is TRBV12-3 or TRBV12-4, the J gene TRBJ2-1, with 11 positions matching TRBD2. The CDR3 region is CASRTSGVGNEQFF. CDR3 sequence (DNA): TGTGCCAGCAGGACTAGCGGGGTCGGCAATGAGCAGTTCTTC.